This passage covers 16 T cell receptor beta chains from one sample sequenced in a study of identical twins. TCRdb itself ran the 5' RACE reads through MiXCR, one entry per CDR3 protein. The sample consists of 450,000 or so distinct CDR3 sequences, around a sixth of them appearing once. The sample taken for sequencing was naive T cells sorted from blood. These receptors were obtained from a man aged 50 or older in good health.

This chain joins TRBV20-1 and TRBJ1-2; D remains ambiguous. There are 14 residues in the CDR3. V lost 2 bases and J 0 bases, leaving 10 bases between the germline ends. Per the germline V gene, CDR1 is DFQATT and CDR2 is SNEGSKA (reference sequence). The CDR3 sequence: CSARQAGSNYGYTF. The CDR3 DNA reads as TGCAGTGCTAGACAGGCGGGATCTAACTATGGCTACACCTTC.

This clonotype turned up a few times. V usage is TRBV4-3 and J usage is TRBJ1-2, with a possible D match to TRBD1 (5 bases). The V gene's germline CDR1 is LGHNA and CDR2 YSLEER. This CDR3 contains 15 residues. V was shortened by 0 bases and J by 5 bases, with 13 bases between the two germline ends. The CDR3 coding sequence is TGCGCCAGCAGCCAAGATTTTTCAGGGAAGTATGGCTACACCTTC. Its protein is CASSQDFSGKYGYTF.

The gene calls are TRBV6-5 and TRBJ2-3; the match to TRBD1 covers 8 bases. CDR1 is MNHEY, CDR2 SVGAGI, per germline. The CDR3 loop spans 14 amino acids. The trim removed 0 bases at V and 6 bases at J, leaving 2 bases unmatched. This CDR3 is CASSYSQGADTQYF. As DNA, the CDR3 is TGTGCCAGCAGTTACTCCCAGGGGGCTGATACGCAGTATTTT.

This clonotype has just a few counts. The rearrangement joins TRBV10-3 to TRBJ2-1; TRBD2 matches 12 bases. The CDR3 loop spans 19 amino acids. Germline V gene sequence: CDR1 ENHRY, CDR2 SYGVKD. J lost 4 bases, V lost 0 bases, and 10 bases had no gene match. The chain's CDR3 is CAISESWASGTSGYNEQFF. CDR3 coding DNA: TGTGCCATCAGTGAGTCGTGGGCCTCTGGGACTAGCGGGTACAATGAGCAGTTCTTC.

The rearrangement uses TRBV27 and TRBJ2-4; no definite D call. The germline V gene has CDR1 MNHEY and CDR2 SMNVEV (reference sequence). V lost 6 bases and J lost 0, with 6 bases in between. This CDR3 has 13 amino acids. Here the CDR3 DNA reads TGTGCCAGCAGGAACGTAGCCAAAAACATTCAGTACTTC. Protein sequence: CASRNVAKNIQYF.

This clonotype was counted a few times. This chain connects TRBV19 to TRBJ1-2; 7 bases match TRBD1. CDR1 is LNHDA, CDR2 SQIVND, per germline (reference sequence). The V segment lost 6 bases and the J segment 3 bases; nucleotides outside the gene matches: 7. The CDR3 loop spans 14 amino acids. CDR3 region: CASRRDSSYYGYTF. CDR3 DNA: TGTGCCAGTAGGAGGGACAGTTCCTACTATGGCTACACCTTC.

This clonotype was seen at least ten times. The chain carries TRBV13 and TRBJ2-5, with 8 bases lining up with TRBD2. Trimming at V came to 5 bases and at J to 5 bases, leaving 4 bases not matched to a gene. CDR1 and CDR2 (germline): PRHDT, FYEKMQ (reference sequence). The CDR3 runs to 13 residues. DNA for the CDR3: TGTGCCAGCAGCCCTTCGGGGGGGGAGACCCAGTACTTC. Protein product: CASSPSGGETQYF.

J is TRBJ2-2 and V is TRBV29-1; D is perhaps TRBD1 (6 bases). CDR3 length: 17 residues. Trimming cost V 4 bases and J 5 bases, with 23 bases left between them. Germline lookup yields CDR1 SQVTM and CDR2 ANQGSEA. Here the CDR3 DNA reads TGCAGCGTTGCAAGCGGTCCCCTAGATAGGGGGACCGGGGAGCTGTTTTTT. It codes for CSVASGPLDRGTGELFF.

The chain uses TRBV7-9 and TRBJ1-4, with D tentatively TRBD1 (6 bases). Per germline, CDR1 SEHNR and CDR2 FQNEAQ (reference sequence). The CDR3 is made up of 15 amino acids. The ends were cut back, 4 bases at V and 4 bases at J, with 13 bases in the middle. This chain's CDR3 is CASSSPGHRNEKLFF. CDR3 coding DNA: TGTGCCAGCAGCTCACCGGGACACCGTAATGAAAAACTGTTTTTT. Using reference TRBV7-9 and TRBJ1-4 for the parts outside the CDR3, the full variable domain is DTGVSQNPRHKITKRGQNVTFRCDPISEHNRLYWYRQTLGQGPEFLTYFQNEAQLEKSRLLSDRFSAERPKGSFSTLEIQRTEQGDSAMYLCASSSPGHRNEKLFFGSGTQLSVL.

This clonotype was seen many times. The chain uses TRBV4-3 and TRBJ2-1, with D possibly matching TRBD2 (5 bases). The germline V gene has CDR1 LGHNA and CDR2 YSLEER. V was trimmed by 3 bases and J by 3 bases, leaving 9 bases between them. The CDR3 totals 14 residues. CDR3 DNA sequence: TGCGCCAGCAGCCAGGACTCTGACTACAATGAGCAGTTCTTC. Encoded protein: CASSQDSDYNEQFF.

V usage is TRBV5-1 and J usage is TRBJ2-3; 8 nucleotides agree with TRBD2. CDR1 and CDR2 (germline): SGHRS, YFSETQ. The CDR3 runs 15 residues. The J segment lost 2 bases and the V segment lost 5 bases, leaving 7 bases of the junction unmatched. CDR3 in amino acids: CASRTLAVPTDTQYF. CDR3 nucleotides: TGCGCCAGCAGAACACTAGCGGTCCCCACAGATACGCAGTATTTT. The full variable domain, rest sourced from reference TRBV5-1 and TRBJ2-3, is KAGVTQTPRYLIKTRGQQVTLSCSPISGHRSVSWYQQTPGQGLQFLFEYFSETQRNKGNFPGRFSGRQFSNSRSEMNVSTLELGDSALYLCASRTLAVPTDTQYFGPGTRLTVL.

This clonotype was counted at least ten times. The chain uses TRBV5-1 and TRBJ2-3, with TRBD2 matching over 15 bases. CDR1 and CDR2 (germline): SGHRS, YFSETQ. This CDR3 comprises 16 residues. The V gene end was trimmed by 3 bases and the J gene end by 10 bases; junction bases not matched to a gene: 9. CDR3 protein: CASSWTSGGGPPSQYF. CDR3 coding DNA: TGCGCCAGCAGCTGGACTAGCGGGGGGGGACCCCCCTCGCAGTATTTT.

This rearrangement joins TRBV20-1 to TRBJ2-3; D might be TRBD1 (6 bases). CDR3 size: 13 residues. Germline CDR1 is DFQATT and CDR2 is SNEGSKA (reference sequence). V gave up 6 bases and J gave up 0 bases, with 10 bases separating them. CDR3 nucleotide sequence: TGCAGTGCAAGGGACAAGAGCACAGATACGCAGTATTTT. Translation gives CSARDKSTDTQYF.

This clonotype was seen many times. V gene TRBV7-2 combines with J gene TRBJ2-3, with D perhaps TRBD2 (6 bases). The V gene lost 1 base and the J gene lost 2 bases, with 10 bases spanning the gap. Looked up from germline, CDR1 is SGHTA and CDR2 is FQGNSA. CDR3 length: 15 amino acids. The CDR3 DNA reads as TGTGCCAGCAGCTTAGTCGGGAGTGTCACAGATACGCAGTATTTT. Amino acids: CASSLVGSVTDTQYF.

This clonotype has at least ten counts. The rearrangement links TRBV11-2 to TRBJ2-1; D unresolved. V was cut by 2 bases and J by 0 bases, with 26 bases left in between. Germline CDR1 and CDR2: SGHAT and FQNNGV. The CDR3 is made up of 21 amino acids. The CDR3 region is CASSLLGRTVAFSSSYNEQFF. The CDR3 region has the DNA TGTGCCAGCAGCTTACTCGGTCGGACGGTGGCCTTTAGTAGCTCCTACAATGAGCAGTTCTTC.

V gene TRBV6-2 or TRBV6-3 combines with J gene TRBJ2-2; 13 bases match TRBD2. CDR3 length equals 20 residues. V lost 5 bases and J lost 3; bases outside the gene matches: 15. CDR1 is MNHEY and CDR2 is SVGEGT in the germline V gene. The CDR3 DNA is TGTGCCAGCAGTCGATACCCGGGACTAGCGGGATGGGGGGACACCGGGGAGCTGTTTTTT. It codes for CASSRYPGLAGWGDTGELFF.